The following is a TCR beta chain sequence with its context. The source of the sample is a study of blood T cell repertoires in COVID-19. Across the study: Donors in the United States, Italy and Spain gave samples during acute or convalescent COVID-19.

Methods used by the authors: Amplification of reference gene primers provided the estimated nucleated cell counts. Libraries were prepared by immunoSEQ multiplex PCR; TCRdb keeps only in-frame clonotypes and omits some of them. Clonal size and the V and J genes are those of that table, whereas D and trimming came from the DNA. This repertoire shows about 93,000 clones, roughly 90% found once; its top ten account for about 1.5%. Source material: peripheral blood. This receptor was obtained from a human donor with active COVID-19. The donor label of this sample is uncertain.

CDR3 sequence reads: CASSFLLAGAATTDTQYF. Written as DNA, the CDR3 is TGTGCCAGCAGCTTTTTACTAGCGGGGGCCGCAACCACAGATACGCAGTATTTT. V gene TRBV5-6 combines with J gene TRBJ2-3, with 11 bases identical to TRBD2. There are 18 residues in the CDR3. Germline CDR1 reads SGHDT; CDR2 reads YYEEEE. The junction had 10 bases not matched to a gene; V was cut back by 2 bases and J by 2 bases.